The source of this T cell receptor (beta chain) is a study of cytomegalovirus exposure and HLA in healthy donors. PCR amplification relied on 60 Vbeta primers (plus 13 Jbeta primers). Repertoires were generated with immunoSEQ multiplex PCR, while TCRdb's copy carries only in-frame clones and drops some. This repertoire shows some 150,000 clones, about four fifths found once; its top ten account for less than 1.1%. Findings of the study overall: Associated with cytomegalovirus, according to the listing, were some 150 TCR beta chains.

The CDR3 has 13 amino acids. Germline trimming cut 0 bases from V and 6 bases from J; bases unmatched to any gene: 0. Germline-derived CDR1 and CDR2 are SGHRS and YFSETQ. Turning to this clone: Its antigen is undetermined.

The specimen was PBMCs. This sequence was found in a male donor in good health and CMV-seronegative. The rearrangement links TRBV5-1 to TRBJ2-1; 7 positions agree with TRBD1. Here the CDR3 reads CASSLGQGNEQFF. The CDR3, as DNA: TGCGCCAGCAGCTTGGGACAGGGCAATGAGCAGTTCTTC.